The TCR beta chain under discussion was sequenced for a study of CD8 T cells in ankylosing spondylitis. In its sample, this clonotype was seen a few times. Its antigen is not known. At one end, the junction sequence differs from germline, possibly due to a read error. General observations from the study: A motif of 7 to 9 highly homologous TCR beta variants was seen as apparently characteristic of ankylosing spondylitis blood. Clones linked to disease, bearing a CD8+ phenotype, were relatively rare in peripheral blood.

TCRdb re-analysed the 5' RACE reads in MiXCR, keeping a single row per CDR3 protein. Among 250,000 to 300,000 distinct CDR3 sequences listed, around 20% were seen once. Material: blood, either unsorted or a sorted T cell fraction (not recorded which). This sequence originates from a male donor with ankylosing spondylitis or in good health (not recorded which).

The CDR3 DNA sequence: TGCGCCAGCAGCAGATCTGCTGACAATGCGCAGTTCTTC. Translating gives CASSRSADNAQFF. The gene calls are TRBV5-1 and TRBJ2-1; no reliable D call. This CDR3 spans 13 amino acids. The germline gives CDR1 SGHRS, CDR2 YFSETQ.